The 2 T cell receptor beta chains in this list originate from one sample, sequenced in a study of early T cells in non-severe SARS-CoV-2 infection. TCRdb re-derived calls from the 5' RACE reads in MiXCR, one entry per CDR3 protein. The sample lists 84,000 or so distinct CDR3 sequences, about 14% seen once, with about 10% in the top ten. Sequencing was done on a sample of whole blood. These receptors all stem from an adult who was a healthcare worker with PCR-confirmed SARS-CoV-2 infection or an uninfected control (not recorded which).

The chain has TRBV6-2 or TRBV6-3 and TRBJ1-2, with D possibly TRBD1 on 5 matching bases. Trimming removed 6 bases from V and 8 bases from J, with 19 bases in between. This CDR3 contains 14 residues. The germline CDR1 and CDR2 sequences are MNHEY and SVGEGT. CDR3 DNA sequence: TGTGCCAGCAGCCCCGGCGGGGGAGTGCTCGGCTACACCTTC. Its translation is CASSPGGGVLGYTF.

Ten or more counts support this clonotype. CDR3 in amino acids: CAIRAGTENYGYTF. The CDR3 DNA reads as TGTGCCATCAGAGCCGGGACAGAGAACTATGGCTACACCTTC. V gene TRBV10-3 combines with J gene TRBJ1-2; 7 bases line up with TRBD1. Looked up from germline, CDR1 is ENHRY and CDR2 is SYGVKD. This CDR3 spans 14 amino acids. Trimming at V came to 6 bases and at J to 2 bases, leaving 6 bases not matched to a gene.